A single sample is the source of the 15 T cell receptor beta chains below, sequenced in a study of T cells in pancreatic ductal adenocarcinoma. No neoadjuvant therapy was given to the selected pancreatic ductal adenocarcinoma patients before their surgery. Profiled with immunoSEQ multiplex PCR; TCRdb holds only in-frame clones, not every one. This sample has 4,500 or so clones, with about 88% found just once. Sequenced material: pancreatic tumor tissue. Receptors originate from a human donor with pancreatic ductal adenocarcinoma.

CDR3 sequence reads: CASQRAGPLNTEAFF. CDR3 in DNA: TGCGCCAGTCAAAGGGCAGGGCCTCTGAACACTGAAGCTTTCTTT. The J gene is TRBJ1-1, the V gene TRBV5-1; TRBD1 is a possible D gene (5 bases). Trimming cost V 8 bases and J 0 bases, with 17 bases left between them. CDR1 SGHRS and CDR2 YFSETQ come from the germline V gene. This CDR3 spans 15 amino acids.

The chain recombines TRBV7-3 with TRBJ2-7; TRBD2 aligns across 9 bases. The germline V gene has CDR1 SGHTA and CDR2 FQGTGA. The CDR3 runs to 15 residues. The ends lost 1 base at V and 4 bases at J; junction bases unmatched: 5. This CDR3 reads CASSLIGGGEYEQYF. CDR3 in DNA: TGTGCCAGCAGCTTAATCGGCGGGGGGGAATACGAGCAGTACTTC.

V is TRBV19 and J is TRBJ1-4; the D gene is possibly TRBD1 (5 bases). The V end was cut by 7 bases, the J end by 3 bases, with 12 bases between. CDR1 is LNHDA, CDR2 SQIVND, per germline (reference sequence). The CDR3 totals 14 residues. CDR3 loop: CASIGGLANEKLFF. DNA for the CDR3: TGTGCCAGTATCGGGGGGTTGGCTAATGAAAAACTGTTTTTT.

In this sample, this clone turned up a few times. The chain employs TRBV6-1 and TRBJ1-5; D call uncertain. The CDR3 loop spans 15 amino acids. Germline lookup yields CDR1 MNHNS and CDR2 SASEGT. V was shortened by 0 bases and J by 1 base, with 7 bases between the two germline ends. CDR3 amino acids: CASSEAWQSNQPQHF. The CDR3 DNA is TGTGCCAGCAGTGAAGCCTGGCAGAGCAATCAGCCCCAGCATTTT.

The rearrangement uses TRBV10-3 and TRBJ1-2, with TRBD1 as a possible D gene (5 bases). The CDR3 length is 14 residues. The germline CDR1 and CDR2 sequences are ENHRY and SYGVKD. The ends were cut back, 7 bases at V and 4 bases at J, with 16 bases in the middle. The CDR3 loop reads CAINKGEFAYGYTF. The CDR3 region has the DNA TGTGCCATCAACAAAGGGGAATTCGCCTATGGCTACACCTTC.

V gene TRBV7-8 combines with J gene TRBJ1-6; TRBD1 might be the D (6 bases). CDR1 is SGHVS, CDR2 FQNEAQ, per germline. V lost 8 bases and J 5 bases, leaving 19 bases between the germline ends. This CDR3 is 16 amino acids long. The CDR3 region has the DNA TGTGCCAGCCGACTAAACAGGGAATTCGATAATTCACCCCTCCACTTT. This codes for CASRLNREFDNSPLHF.

V gene TRBV11-3 combines with J gene TRBJ2-2; D remains ambiguous. V shed 6 bases and J shed 3 bases, with 11 bases lying between them. Germline lookup yields CDR1 SGHNT and CDR2 YENEEA. This CDR3 is 14 amino acids long. The CDR3 coding sequence is TGTGCCAGCAGAAAAAGGCCAGACACCGGGGAGCTGTTTTTT. It specifies CASRKRPDTGELFF.

The chain has TRBV13 and TRBJ1-4; TRBD1 agrees at 9 bases. Germline V gene lookup returns CDR1 PRHDT and CDR2 FYEKMQ (reference sequence). The ends lost 4 bases at V and 5 bases at J; junction bases unmatched: 2. The CDR3 loop spans 14 amino acids. The CDR3 spells CASSSQGANEKLFF. Here the CDR3 DNA reads TGTGCCAGCAGCTCACAGGGGGCAAATGAAAAACTGTTTTTT.

J is TRBJ2-6 and V is TRBV7-2; no reliable D call. Germline assignment: CDR1 SGHTA and CDR2 FQGNSA. The V and J ends lost 4 bases and 7 bases respectively, with 11 bases between them. The CDR3 covers 14 residues. In DNA form, the CDR3 reads TGTGCCAGCAGCTCCGACCTGAAAGCCAACGTCCTGACTTTC. Translated, it gives CASSSDLKANVLTF.

The chain recombines TRBV7-9 with TRBJ1-1; D gene uncertain. Germline V gives CDR1 SEHNR, CDR2 FQNEAQ (reference sequence). This CDR3 has 12 residues. Trimming pared 5 bases from V and 5 bases from J, leaving 9 bases between. The CDR3 DNA reads TGTGCCAGCAGCCCTTTAATAACTGAAGCTTTCTTT. Residues: CASSPLITEAFF.

V gene TRBV29-1 combines with J gene TRBJ2-3, with D unresolved. Trimming removed 3 bases at V and 1 base at J, with 8 bases between. The CDR3 contains 13 residues. The V gene's germline CDR1 is SQVTM and CDR2 ANQGSEA. CDR3 in amino acids: CSVDRQGTDTQYF. The CDR3 nucleotides are TGCAGCGTTGATAGGCAGGGCACAGATACGCAGTATTTT.

The chain uses TRBV7-3 and TRBJ2-2, with D possibly TRBD2 on 5 matching bases. Germline lookup yields CDR1 SGHTA and CDR2 FQGTGA. CDR3 length: 17 amino acids. Deletions cut 1 base from V and 5 bases from J, with 17 bases between. In DNA, the CDR3 is TGTGCCAGCAGCTTAATGAGCGGAACATATAATACCGGGGAGCTGTTTTTT. This encodes CASSLMSGTYNTGELFF.

This chain links TRBV15 with TRBJ2-1; D is ambiguous. Trimming took off 1 base at V and 5 bases at J, with 3 bases between the two ends. Per germline, CDR1 LNHNV and CDR2 YYDKDF (reference sequence). The length of the CDR3 is 12 residues. CDR3 amino acids: CATSRGHNEQFF. The CDR3 DNA sequence: TGTGCCACCAGCAGAGGCCACAATGAGCAGTTCTTC.

V is TRBV6-9 and J is TRBJ2-5, with a possible D match to TRBD2 (5 bases). Germline CDR1 is MNHGY and CDR2 is SVAAGI. V was pared by 4 bases and J by 5 bases, with 11 bases between. The CDR3 contains 13 residues. The CDR3 here is CASSWGVEETQYF. DNA of the CDR3: TGTGCCAGCAGTTGGGGAGTAGAGGAGACCCAGTACTTC.

The chain links TRBV14 to TRBJ2-7; 7 nucleotides align to TRBD1. J gave up 9 bases and V 4 bases, and 9 bases lay outside the gene matches. CDR1 and CDR2 from the germline V gene are SGHDN and FVKESK. This CDR3 region has 13 residues. The CDR3 sequence: CASSRDSSWGQYF. The CDR3, as DNA: TGTGCCAGCAGCCGGGACAGCTCATGGGGGCAGTACTTC.